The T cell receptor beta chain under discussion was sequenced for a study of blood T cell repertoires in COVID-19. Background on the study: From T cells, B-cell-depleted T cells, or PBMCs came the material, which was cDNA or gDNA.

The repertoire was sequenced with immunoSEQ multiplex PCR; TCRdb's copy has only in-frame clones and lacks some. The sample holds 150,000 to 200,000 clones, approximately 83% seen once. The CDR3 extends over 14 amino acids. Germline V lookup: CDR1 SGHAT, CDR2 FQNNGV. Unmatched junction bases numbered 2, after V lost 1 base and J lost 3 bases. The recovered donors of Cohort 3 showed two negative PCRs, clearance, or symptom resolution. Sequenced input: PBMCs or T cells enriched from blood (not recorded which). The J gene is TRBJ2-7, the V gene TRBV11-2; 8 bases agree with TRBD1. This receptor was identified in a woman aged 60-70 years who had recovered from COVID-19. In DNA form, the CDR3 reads TGTGCCAGCAGCTTAGCAGGGGGCGTCTACGAGCAGTACTTC. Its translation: CASSLAGGVYEQYF. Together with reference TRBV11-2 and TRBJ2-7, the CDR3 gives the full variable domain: EAGVAQSPRYKIIEKRQSVAFWCNPISGHATLYWYQQILGQGPKLLIQFQNNGVVDDSQLPKDRFSAERLKGVDSTLKIQPAKLEDSAVYLCASSLAGGVYEQYFGPGTRLTVT.